These 17 T cell receptor beta chains originate from one sample sequenced in a study of neurological immune-mediated disorders. TCRdb analysed the 5' RACE reads with MiXCR anew, one entry per CDR3 protein. The sample contains approximately 80,000 distinct CDR3 sequences, 5.5% to 6.5% of which appear only once. Time point of the sample: longitudinal time-point 2. The sequencing sample was made of PBMCs. The receptors were sampled from a woman in her fifties or sixties with multiple sclerosis.

In its sample, this clonotype was seen many times. The V and J genes are TRBV7-9 and TRBJ2-3; D is undetermined. Germline V gives CDR1 SEHNR, CDR2 FQNEAQ (reference sequence). Between the trimmed V and J ends, which lost 4 bases and 7 bases, there was a span of 6 bases. The CDR3 spans 11 residues. The CDR3 loop reads CASSSAHTQYF. CDR3 DNA sequence: TGTGCCAGCAGCTCCGCCCATACGCAGTATTTT.

This clonotype was counted at least ten times. In DNA, the CDR3 is TGTGCCAGCAGCGCCCCGCTAGCGGGGGGGCCGTATGAGCAGTTCTTC. It encodes CASSAPLAGGPYEQFF. The V and J genes are TRBV9 and TRBJ2-1, with 12 nucleotides matching TRBD2. CDR3 size: 16 residues. Germline V gene sequence: CDR1 SGDLS, CDR2 YYNGEE. Trimming cost V 3 bases and J 8 bases; bases outside gene matches: 9.

This clonotype was found many times. This rearrangement joins TRBV6-5 to TRBJ1-3; D not certain. Germline CDR1 MNHEY, CDR2 SVGAGI. This CDR3 spans 14 amino acids. Trimming stripped 6 bases from V and 0 bases from J, with 9 bases between. DNA of the CDR3: TGTGCCAGCAGGGATCTTCACTCTGGAAACACCATATATTTT. It specifies CASRDLHSGNTIYF.

This clonotype was counted ten times or more. The chain couples TRBV12-3 or TRBV12-4 to TRBJ2-7, with a tentative D call TRBD2 (5 bases). The V gene lost 2 bases and the J gene lost 2 bases, with 16 bases spanning the gap. The length of the CDR3 is 16 residues. As DNA, the CDR3 is TGTGCCAGCAGTTTATCGTCGTCGGGGTCTACCTACGAGCAGTACTTC. Protein sequence: CASSLSSSGSTYEQYF.

This clonotype was detected ten times or more. The chain links TRBV25-1 to TRBJ1-1, with 9 bases that match TRBD1. Germline V lookup: CDR1 MGHDK, CDR2 SYGVNS. The ends lost 6 bases at V and 5 bases at J; junction bases unmatched: 10. CDR3 size: 15 residues. The CDR3 protein is CASRGPGQGTTEAFF. The CDR3 DNA reads as TGTGCCAGCAGAGGGCCGGGACAGGGTACGACTGAAGCTTTCTTT.

There are many counts of this clonotype. The J gene is TRBJ2-1, the V gene TRBV29-1; 11 bases agree with TRBD2. Germline trimming cut 2 bases from V and 6 bases from J; bases unmatched to any gene: 15. Germline CDR1 and CDR2: SQVTM and ANQGSEA. The CDR3 extends over 18 amino acids. This chain's CDR3 is CSVERRLAGGTISNEQFF. Here the CDR3 DNA reads TGCAGCGTTGAAAGGAGATTAGCGGGGGGGACAATTAGCAATGAGCAGTTCTTC.

The table lists this clonotype with many counts. The CDR3 here is CASRGQGVVGYGYTF. CDR3 DNA sequence: TGTGCCAGCAGGGGACAGGGGGTGGTAGGCTATGGCTACACCTTC. This chain joins TRBV5-4 and TRBJ1-2, with 11 bases that match TRBD1. V shed 5 bases, J shed 4 bases, and the junction held 7 bases outside the gene matches. The germline CDR1 and CDR2 sequences are SGHNT and YYREEE (reference sequence). CDR3 size: 15 residues. The variable domain in full, with the rest retrieved from reference TRBV5-4 and TRBJ1-2, is ETGVTQSPTHLIKTRGQQVTLRCSSQSGHNTVSWYQQALGQGPQFIFQYYREEENGRGNFPPRFSGLQFPNYSSELNVNALELDDSALYLCASRGQGVVGYGYTFGSGTRLTVV.

This clonotype has ten or more counts. The V gene is TRBV18, the J gene TRBJ2-7; D possibly corresponds to TRBD1 (5 bases). Trimming removed 6 bases from V and 3 bases from J, with 9 bases in between. Germline assignment: CDR1 KGHSH and CDR2 LQKENI. The CDR3 runs 12 residues. CDR3 sequence: CASSGRDYEQYF. CDR3 DNA sequence: TGTGCCAGCTCGGGCAGGGACTACGAGCAGTACTTC.

This clonotype showed up many times. The J gene is TRBJ2-1, the V gene TRBV29-1; D gene uncertain. The germline V gene encodes CDR1 SQVTM and CDR2 ANQGSEA. The CDR3 has 15 residues. Trimming left V 1 base short and J 6 bases short, with 16 bases between. CDR3 residues: CSVEGWAATPNEQFF. The CDR3 nucleotides read TGCAGCGTTGAAGGTTGGGCGGCCACCCCCAATGAGCAGTTCTTC.

This clonotype came up many times. V is TRBV3-1 and J is TRBJ1-6; D not certain. Germline-derived CDR1 and CDR2 are LGHDT and YNNKEL (reference sequence). Trimming shortened V by 4 bases and J by 8 bases, and 12 bases separated the two germline ends. The CDR3 runs 14 residues. CDR3 in DNA: TGTGCCAGCAGCCGGGGTAGGGAGGATTCACCCCTCCACTTT. Translating gives CASSRGREDSPLHF.

This clonotype was found many times. The rearrangement joins TRBV12-3 or TRBV12-4 to TRBJ2-5; D is perhaps TRBD1 or TRBD2 (5 bases each). V lost 5 bases, J lost 3 bases, and 7 bases lay in between. CDR3 length equals 12 residues. The CDR3 protein is CASSRDEETQYF. The CDR3 DNA reads as TGTGCCAGCAGTCGGGACGAAGAGACCCAGTACTTC.

This clonotype occurred many times. The rearrangement links TRBV9 to TRBJ2-3; D call uncertain. Germline CDR1 is SGDLS and CDR2 is YYNGEE. The CDR3 runs to 15 residues. V was shortened by 4 bases and J by 6 bases, with 18 bases between the two germline ends. The CDR3 loop is CASSPRASSRDTQYF. The CDR3 nucleotides read TGTGCCAGCAGCCCTCGGGCCTCGTCTCGGGATACGCAGTATTTT. Drawing the rest from reference TRBV9 and TRBJ2-3, the complete variable domain is DSGVTQTPKHLITATGQRVTLRCSPRSGDLSVYWYQQSLDQGLQFLIQYYNGEERAKGNILERFSAQQFPDLHSELNLSSLELGDSALYFCASSPRASSRDTQYFGPGTRLTVL.

This clonotype was observed many times. This sequence joins TRBV5-1 and TRBJ1-1, with unresolved D. V lost 0 bases to trimming and J lost 4 bases, with 13 bases between them. This CDR3 spans 15 amino acids. CDR1 and CDR2 (germline): SGHRS, YFSETQ. The CDR3 DNA sequence: TGCGCCAGCAGCTTGGGGCTCGGAGGCGCCACTGAAGCTTTCTTT. It specifies CASSLGLGGATEAFF. Supplemented by reference TRBV5-1 and TRBJ1-1, the full variable domain reads KAGVTQTPRYLIKTRGQQVTLSCSPISGHRSVSWYQQTPGQGLQFLFEYFSETQRNKGNFPGRFSGRQFSNSRSEMNVSTLELGDSALYLCASSLGLGGATEAFFGQGTRLTVV.

The J gene is TRBJ2-5, the V gene TRBV20-1; D unresolved. The CDR3 is made up of 10 amino acids. Germline CDR1 reads DFQATT; CDR2 reads SNEGSKA (reference sequence). V was trimmed by 6 bases and J by 5 bases, leaving 7 bases between them. CDR3 in DNA: TGCAGTGCCAGGTTGGAGACCCAGTACTTC. It translates to CSARLETQYF.

This clonotype came up a few times. This rearrangement joins TRBV6-6 to TRBJ1-4; no definite D call. The germline gives CDR1 MNHNY, CDR2 SVGAGI (reference sequence). The CDR3 length is 15 residues. V dropped 6 bases and J dropped 0 bases, with 11 bases sitting between them. CDR3 sequence (DNA): TGTGCCAGCAGCCTGGGCGGTGCAACTAATGAAAAACTGTTTTTT. It translates to CASSLGGATNEKLFF.

This clonotype was seen repeatedly, ten times or more. The J gene is TRBJ2-5, the V gene TRBV29-1; tentatively, D is TRBD1 (6 bases). The CDR3 contains 12 residues. The V gene lost 7 bases and the J gene lost 1 base, with 10 bases spanning the gap. Germline loops: CDR1 SQVTM, CDR2 ANQGSEA. CDR3 loop: CSGNRAQETQYF. Written as DNA, the CDR3 is TGCAGCGGGAACAGGGCCCAAGAGACCCAGTACTTC.

In its sample, this clonotype was seen many times. The CDR3 coding sequence is TGTGCCAGCAGCTCTGGGGGCCACAATGAGCAGTTCTTC. Residues: CASSSGGHNEQFF. The V and J genes are TRBV7-8 and TRBJ2-1; a weak D match, TRBD1 (6 bases). Between the trimmed V and J ends, which lost 4 bases and 5 bases, there was a span of 9 bases. This CDR3 is 13 amino acids long. CDR1 and CDR2 from the germline V gene are SGHVS and FQNEAQ.